Below are 5 T cell receptor beta chains sequenced from a single sample in a study of T-cell memory formation after mild COVID-19. TCRdb reprocessed the 5' RACE reads via MiXCR and lists one record per CDR3 protein. The data show fewer than 500,000 distinct CDR3 sequences, about 23% seen once. Sequencing was performed on PBMCs or a T cell subset sorted from them (not recorded which). These receptors all stem from an adult woman who had mild COVID-19 (a few samples of this study predate the infection). Cell type and time point are not known.

This chain joins TRBV18 and TRBJ2-7; the match to TRBD2 covers 12 bases. J gave up 2 bases and V 6 bases, and 8 bases lay outside the gene matches. Germline V CDR1 and CDR2: KGHSH, LQKENI. This CDR3 has 16 amino acids. CDR3 DNA: TGTGCCAGCTCCCGGGGGACTAGCGGGTCCCCCTACGAGCAGTACTTC. It encodes CASSRGTSGSPYEQYF. Together with reference TRBV18 and TRBJ2-7, the CDR3 gives the full variable domain: NAGVMQNPRHLVRRRGQEARLRCSPMKGHSHVYWYRQLPEEGLKFMVYLQKENIIDESGMPKERFSAEFPKEGPSILRIQQVVRGDSAAYFCASSRGTSGSPYEQYFGPGTRLTVT.

This clonotype showed up just a few times. The rearrangement uses TRBV15 and TRBJ2-1, with TRBD2 matching over 15 bases. V lost 0 bases, J lost 9 bases, and 6 bases stayed unmatched. Germline V CDR1 and CDR2: LNHNV, YYDKDF (reference sequence). The CDR3 covers 17 residues. CDR3 loop: CATSRDGLAGGLFEQFF. The CDR3 bases are TGTGCCACCAGCAGAGATGGACTAGCGGGGGGGCTCTTTGAGCAGTTCTTC. The full variable domain, rest sourced from reference TRBV15 and TRBJ2-1, is DAMVIQNPRYQVTQFGKPVTLSCSQTLNHNVMYWYQQKSSQAPKLLFHYYDKDFNNEADTPDNFQSRRPNTSFCFLDIRSPGLGDTAMYLCATSRDGLAGGLFEQFFGPGTRLTVL.

Here the CDR3 reads CASSQLGQLHNEQFF. The CDR3 coding sequence is TGTGCCAGCAGTCAGCTGGGACAGCTACACAATGAGCAGTTCTTC. This chain connects TRBV27 to TRBJ2-1, with 7 bases that match TRBD1. With V trimmed by 5 bases and J by 5 bases, 9 bases remained unmatched. Germline loops: CDR1 MNHEY, CDR2 SMNVEV (reference sequence). The CDR3 runs to 15 residues.

This chain uses TRBV4-1 with TRBJ2-7; the match to TRBD2 covers 7 bases. V shed 1 base, J shed 4 bases, and the junction held 10 bases outside the gene matches. In germline, CDR1 is MGHRA, CDR2 YSYEKL. The CDR3 is made up of 16 amino acids. CDR3 DNA sequence: TGCGCCAGCAGCCAAGCCTCCGGACTAGAGAATTACGAGCAGTACTTC. As protein: CASSQASGLENYEQYF.

The table lists this clonotype with a few counts. A read error may explain this, as a much larger clone is one base away. The chain carries TRBV7-9 and TRBJ2-1; D is unclear. Trimming shortened V by 5 bases and J by 5 bases, and 7 bases separated the two germline ends. The CDR3 is 12 amino acids. Germline V gene sequence: CDR1 SEHNR, CDR2 FQNEAQ (reference sequence). The CDR3 DNA reads TGTGCCAGCAGCCAAGGAAACAATGAGCAGTTCTTC. The encoded protein is CASSQGNNEQFF. Full variable domain (remainder filled in from reference TRBV7-9 and TRBJ2-1): DTGVSQNPRHKITKRGQNVTFRCDPISEHNRLYWYRQTLGQGPEFLTYFQNEAQLEKSRLLSDRFSAERPKGSFSTLEIQRTEQGDSAMYLCASSQGNNEQFFGPGTRLTVL.